The 17 T cell receptor beta chains below all came from one sample that was sequenced in a study of T cells in Graves' hyperthyroidism and ophthalmopathy (dated by TCRdb to 2018 to 2020). Library preparation was by multiplex PCR. For sequencing, an Illumina HiSeq 2000 was employed. TCR beta CDR3 regions were amplified from RNA transcripts. A first-round RT-PCR of the TCR CDR3 used the HTBI primer set with the Qiagen OneStep RT-PCR kit. TCRdb reanalyzed the raw reads on its own, using fastp at Q25 for trimming and MiXCR for clone calling, and kept in-frame beta chains. Each entry merges the rows of one CDR3 protein and shows their most common DNA and genes. This sample holds about 690,000 distinct CDR3 sequences; roughly 17% were observed only once. The top ten constitute about 16% of the sample. Material: blood. All receptors come from a man aged 50 to 60 with Graves' hyperthyroidism.

The chain is built from TRBV19 and TRBJ2-2, with 11 nucleotides matching TRBD1. Germline values: CDR1 LNHDA, CDR2 SQIVND (reference sequence). With 10 bases clipped from V and 3 bases from J, the junction kept 4 bases outside the gene matches. This CDR3 is 14 amino acids long. The CDR3 here is CATWDRGDTGELFF. The CDR3, as DNA: TGTGCCACCTGGGACAGGGGGGACACCGGGGAGCTGTTTTTT.

The sample holds many counts of this clonotype. The chain has TRBV12-3 or TRBV12-4 and TRBJ2-1; 11 bases agree with TRBD2. This CDR3 has 16 residues. Germline trimming cut 6 bases from V and 8 bases from J; bases unmatched to any gene: 12. DNA for the CDR3: TGTGCCAGCAGCCTCGGCGCTAGCGGGAGGTCCGATGAGCAGTTCTTC. Protein sequence: CASSLGASGRSDEQFF.

This clonotype was picked up many times. The chain uses TRBV20-1 and TRBJ1-1; D unresolved. This CDR3 contains 10 residues. Germline-derived CDR1 and CDR2 are DFQATT and SNEGSKA (reference sequence). V gave up 6 bases and J gave up 7 bases, with 9 bases separating them. The chain's CDR3 is CSAEAFEAFF. The CDR3 nucleotides read TGCAGTGCAGAGGCCTTTGAAGCTTTCTTT.

The chain is built from TRBV3-1 and TRBJ1-6; D not resolved. Looked up from germline, CDR1 is LGHDT and CDR2 is YNNKEL (reference sequence). V dropped 1 base and J dropped 5 bases, with 9 bases sitting between them. The CDR3 is made up of 15 amino acids. The CDR3 sequence is CASSQGTEDNSPLHF. The CDR3 DNA reads as TGTGCCAGCAGCCAAGGGACCGAGGATAATTCACCCCTCCACTTT. Full variable domain (rest looked up from reference TRBV3-1 and TRBJ1-6): DTAVSQTPKYLVTQMGNDKSIKCEQNLGHDTMYWYKQDSKKFLKIMFSYNNKELIINETVPNRFSPKSPDKAHLNLHINSLELGDSAVYFCASSQGTEDNSPLHFGNGTRLTVT.

As for this clonotype: This may come from a read error, since a much larger clone is one base off. The gene calls are TRBV28 and TRBJ1-2; tentatively, D is TRBD1 (6 bases). The ends were cut back, 2 bases at V and 10 bases at J, with 20 bases in the middle. Germline lookup yields CDR1 MDHEN and CDR2 SYDVKM. The CDR3 covers 15 residues. DNA of the CDR3: TGTGCCAGCAGTTTAAGTGTCGGGGGGCTTGACGACTACACCTTC. The encoded protein is CASSLSVGGLDDYTF.

This clonotype was recorded a few times. The chain employs TRBV15 and TRBJ2-2, with a weak D call TRBD2 (6 bases). CDR1 and CDR2 (germline): LNHNV, YYDKDF (reference sequence). V was trimmed by 5 bases and J by 4 bases, leaving 26 bases between them. The CDR3 sequence is 19 residues long. The CDR3 reads CATSLVPGTRELGTGELFF. DNA of the CDR3: TGTGCCACCAGCCTAGTACCCGGGACCCGGGAGTTGGGCACCGGGGAGCTGTTTTTT.

Many counts were recorded for this clonotype. This chain links TRBV12-3 or TRBV12-4 with TRBJ1-1; D call uncertain. This CDR3 spans 12 amino acids. The V end lost 3 bases, the J end lost 1 base, and 3 bases lay between the germline ends. CDR3 DNA: TGTGCCAGCAGTTTCTGGAACACTGAAGCTTTCTTT. Its translation: CASSFWNTEAFF.

The chain uses TRBV6-1 and TRBJ2-1; tentatively, D is TRBD2 (5 bases). CDR1 is MNHNS, CDR2 SASEGT, per germline. The CDR3 length is 15 residues. The V end lost 7 bases, the J end lost 3 bases, and 16 bases lay between the germline ends. CDR3 in amino acids: CASKESGYVYNEQFF. The CDR3 nucleotides read TGTGCCAGCAAAGAGAGCGGATACGTCTACAATGAGCAGTTCTTC.

About this clonotype: A much bigger clone sits one base away, suggesting this may be a read error. This chain uses TRBV2 with TRBJ1-6; no clear D. This CDR3 is 14 amino acids long. With 7 bases removed from V and 0 bases from J, the gap between germline ends came to 7 bases. From germline, CDR1 is SNHLY and CDR2 FYNNEI. The CDR3 sequence: CASMGSSYNSPLHF. The CDR3, as DNA: TGTGCCAGCATGGGGAGCTCCTATAATTCACCCCTCCACTTT.

This clonotype has ten or more counts. V is TRBV12-3 or TRBV12-4 and J is TRBJ2-5, with 9 bases aligning to TRBD2. CDR3 size: 16 residues. Germline trimming cut 0 bases from V and 5 bases from J; bases unmatched to any gene: 7. The CDR3 nucleotides are TGTGCCAGCAGTTTAGCGCGCGGGAGGGGTGATGAGACCCAGTACTTC. It encodes CASSLARGRGDETQYF.

The chain combines TRBV30 with TRBJ1-1; 7 bases map to TRBD1. J lost 9 bases, V lost 1 base, and 5 bases had no gene match. This CDR3 contains 12 residues. Germline lookup yields CDR1 GTSNPN and CDR2 SVGIG (reference sequence). The CDR3 sequence: CAWSAPGGQAFF. DNA of the CDR3: TGTGCCTGGAGTGCACCAGGGGGGCAAGCTTTCTTT.

In the case of this clonotype: Since a much larger clone is just one base distant, this may be a read error. V usage is TRBV28 and J usage is TRBJ2-7; D is unclear. From germline, CDR1 is MDHEN and CDR2 SYDVKM. V was clipped by 7 bases and J by 7 bases, with 17 bases between them. The CDR3 runs 13 residues. For the CDR3, the DNA is TGTGCCAGCACAGGACCGTCCTCGTGGGAGCAGTACTTC. Residues: CASTGPSSWEQYF.

This clonotype was picked up many times. The chain has TRBV5-1 and TRBJ2-3; 16 bases align to TRBD2. Trimming cost V 0 bases and J 6 bases; bases outside gene matches: 4. This CDR3 region has 17 residues. Germline V gene sequence: CDR1 SGHRS, CDR2 YFSETQ. CDR3 coding DNA: TGCGCCAGCAGCTTGGAGGGACTAGCGGGAGGGATCGATACGCAGTATTTT. It specifies CASSLEGLAGGIDTQYF. The whole variable domain, remainder taken from reference TRBV5-1 and TRBJ2-3, is KAGVTQTPRYLIKTRGQQVTLSCSPISGHRSVSWYQQTPGQGLQFLFEYFSETQRNKGNFPGRFSGRQFSNSRSEMNVSTLELGDSALYLCASSLEGLAGGIDTQYFGPGTRLTVL.

This clonotype was found a few times. The rearrangement joins TRBV28 to TRBJ2-7; D not resolved. This CDR3 is 12 amino acids long. Deletions cut 8 bases from V and 3 bases from J, with 11 bases between. Germline V gene data show CDR1 as MDHEN and CDR2 as SYDVKM. CDR3 residues: CASGPSDYEQYF. The CDR3 nucleotides read TGTGCCAGCGGACCATCTGACTACGAGCAGTACTTC.

This clonotype has a count of ten or more. The gene calls are TRBV12-3 or TRBV12-4 and TRBJ1-1, with D perhaps matching TRBD1 (5 bases). V shed 3 bases and J shed 3 bases, with 8 bases lying between them. The CDR3 covers 13 residues. The CDR3 here is CASSFGTYTEAFF. In DNA, the CDR3 is TGTGCCAGCAGTTTTGGGACTTACACTGAAGCTTTCTTT.

The chain recombines TRBV6-2 or TRBV6-3 with TRBJ2-7, with 10 bases matching TRBD2. This CDR3 contains 14 residues. The V gene end was trimmed by 8 bases and the J gene end by 5 bases; junction bases not matched to a gene: 9. Per germline, CDR1 MNHEY and CDR2 SVGEGT. In DNA form, the CDR3 reads TGTGCCAGCCGAGATAGCGGGAGGATCCACGAGCAGTACTTC. Translating it yields CASRDSGRIHEQYF.

V gene TRBV27 combines with J gene TRBJ1-4; D is possibly TRBD1 (6 bases). With 6 bases removed from V and 7 bases from J, the gap between germline ends came to 15 bases. CDR1 is MNHEY and CDR2 is SMNVEV in the germline V gene (reference sequence). The CDR3 is 14 amino acids. Written as DNA, the CDR3 is TGTGCCAGCAGGGGGGGCAGTCAGGGTGAAAAACTGTTTTTT. Translation: CASRGGSQGEKLFF.